This T cell receptor (beta chain) was sequenced during a study of response to subunit inactivated influenza vaccine. Study results and limitations: The authors suggested that few new T cells are recruited per seasonal influenza vaccination.

This clonotype was seen only a few times. No antigen is known for it. MiXCR, applied by TCRdb to the RT-PCR reads, yields one record per CDR3 protein. The sample comprises a few hundred thousand distinct CDR3 sequences, 12% to 15% of which are singletons, and roughly 10% rests with the top ten. The V end lost 4 bases, the J end lost 2 bases, and 11 bases lay between the germline ends. This CDR3 spans 13 amino acids. The germline gives CDR1 DFQATT, CDR2 SNEGSKA (reference sequence). The starting material was PBMCs from blood, obtained roughly 13 days after vaccination. The genes are TRBV20-1 and TRBJ2-5, with a tentative D call TRBD1 (6 bases). This receptor was identified in a man aged 45-65 years who received an inactivated influenza vaccine. Here the CDR3 DNA reads TGCAGTGCTACGGGGACATTTCAAGAGACCCAGTACTTC. This encodes CSATGTFQETQYF.